This TCR beta chain was observed in a study of blood T cell repertoires in COVID-19. Per the original data handling: From reference gene primer amplification, estimates of nucleated cell counts were derived. Profiled with immunoSEQ multiplex PCR; TCRdb holds only in-frame clones, not every one. Clonal size and the V and J genes are those of that table, whereas D and trimming came from the DNA. The sample shows about 290,000 clones, approximately 86% of them seen only once. Per germline, CDR1 SGHTS and CDR2 YDEGEE. The CDR3 runs 17 residues. The J segment lost 0 bases and the V segment lost 0 bases, leaving 4 bases of the junction unmatched.

This chain connects TRBV5-8 to TRBJ2-2; 8 nucleotides agree with TRBD2. What was sequenced was peripheral blood. This receptor was taken from a woman aged 45-65 years with active or convalescent COVID-19. The CDR3 region is CASSLAPGLANTGELFF. Written as DNA, the CDR3 is TGTGCCAGCAGCTTGGCCCCGGGACTAGCGAACACCGGGGAGCTGTTTTTT.